This T cell receptor beta chain emerged from a study of OX40 agonist ivuxolimab in advanced cancers. The study's findings and limits: Still undetermined is the antigen specificity of the expanded peripheral T cells.

Sequencing used immunoSEQ multiplex PCR; TCRdb keeps in-frame clones, though not all of them. This sample has some 13,000 clones, with over 85% found just once. Germline lookup yields CDR1 SEHNR and CDR2 FQNEAQ (reference sequence). V was pared by 5 bases and J by 2 bases, with 8 bases of the junction left unmatched. The CDR3 contains 15 residues. Concerning this clone: Antigen: not known.

Sequences were derived from CD4+ or CD8+ T cells sorted from blood, sampled in a trial of the OX40 agonist ivuxolimab. This TCR was recovered from an adult with an advanced solid tumor such as melanoma, head and neck, liver or kidney cancer. The chain combines TRBV7-9 with TRBJ2-7; the match to TRBD1 covers 8 bases. The CDR3 DNA sequence: TGTGCCAGCAGCCCGCGGACAGGGAAAGCCTACGAGCAGTACTTC. This codes for CASSPRTGKAYEQYF.